A selection of T cell receptor beta chains follows, all from one sample in a study of a mutant IDH1 vaccine in newly diagnosed glioma. Repertoires were generated with immunoSEQ multiplex PCR, while TCRdb's copy carries only in-frame clones and drops some. The table includes tens of thousands of clones, about 83% detected once. This material consisted of PBMCs, taken from a glioma patient treated with radiotherapy, temozolomide or both. The receptor set was obtained from a woman in her 50s with glioma. Both conserved end residues are trimmed from each CDR3. Each record gives: V gene, CDR3 length, J gene, CDR3 protein.

TRBV9	17	TRBJ2-1	ASSTPGTSGVTPYNEQF
TRBV9	14	TRBJ2-5	ASSFTSGGAWETQY
TRBV10-3	11	TRBJ2-5	ASGLAGQETQY
TRBV6-1	11	TRBJ2-3	ASSERRADTQY
TRBV11-2	10	TRBJ1-1	ASSGFRSEAF
TRBV5-1	14	TRBJ2-1	ASSFQTGRPGNEQF
TRBV14	13	TRBJ2-5	ASSQYGDHRETQY
TRBV19	16	TRBJ1-6	ASSTARKLGGSYSPLH
TRBV9	12	TRBJ2-3	ASSDRLLTDTQY
TRBV9	13	TRBJ2-2	ASSPGGGATGELF
TRBV29-1	12	TRBJ2-7	SVEGTGLSYEQY
TRBV5-6	11	TRBJ2-1	ASSPTGGNEQF
TRBV11-3	15	TRBJ2-6	ASSPGTGSSGANVLT
TRBV7-2	11	TRBJ2-7	ASSLALAYEQY
TRBV15	13	TRBJ1-5	ATSRDRNSNQPQH
TRBV30	14	TRBJ2-7	AWSGHRGRRSYEQY
TRBV4-3	13	TRBJ2-2	ASTLGARGPGELF
TRBV10-3	9	TRBJ2-4	AISEGNIQY
TRBV28	13	TRBJ2-7	ASSSQRGLTYEQY
TRBV27	13	TRBJ2-2	ASTGRPVDPGELF
TRBV19	13	TRBJ2-7	ASSRGTGGSYEQY
TRBV4-1	14	TRBJ2-1	ASSQSRDYGIGEQF
TRBV14	13	TRBJ2-3	ASSQRRVVTDTQY
TRBV9	11	TRBJ2-7	ASTQSGQGEQY
TRBV4-3	17	TRBJ2-2	ASSQEASGGTANTGELF
TRBV15	13	TRBJ1-4	ATSSGDKTNEKLF
TRBV5-6	11	TRBJ1-1	ASKVEARTEAF
TRBV27	12	TRBJ1-5	ASSLGGSNQPQH
TRBV5-1	11	TRBJ2-3	ASRAASTDTQY
TRBV20-1	9	TRBJ2-1	SARSENEQF
TRBV10-1	11	TRBJ2-3	ASSDHRGDTQY
TRBV7-9	10	TRBJ1-1	ASSLLSTEAF
TRBV10-3	13	TRBJ2-7	AISETITDGNEQY
TRBV6-1	13	TRBJ1-5	ASIRTSWVDEPQH
TRBV7-2	13	TRBJ2-7	ASSLGLSGVLEQY
TRBV29-1	11	TRBJ1-1	SVGRGMNTEAF
TRBV27	10	TRBJ2-7	ASSLAGREQY
TRBV28	11	TRBJ1-2	ASVRGGNYGYT
TRBV11-2	15	TRBJ1-6	ASSSKRTGDFYSPLH
TRBV19	13	TRBJ2-2	ASSRPQSRGGELF
TRBV30	9	TRBJ2-2	AWKNTGELF
TRBV5-1	11	TRBJ2-3	ASSSSGSDTQY
TRBV4-3	11	TRBJ1-4	ASSQETGEKLF
TRBV4-3	11	TRBJ1-1	ASSHGTRTEAF